A single TCR beta chain is shown here with its context. Its target is unknown. The CDR3 contains 14 residues. V was clipped by 1 base and J by 10 bases; unmatched bases: 5. The germline V gene encodes CDR1 SNHLY and CDR2 FYNNEI. This sample's treatment: oral pan-JAK inhibitor, 5-10 mg twice daily. A FACSAria was used to sort CD4+ and CD8+ T cells. These cells came from PBMCs. Extracted from the samples, RNA was reverse transcribed into cDNA to serve as the sequencing template. Here immunoSEQ multiplex PCR was the method, and the copy in TCRdb shows in-frame clones only, minus some. The sample has roughly 190,000 clones, approximately 57% seen once; the top ten hold approximately 1%. This record belongs to a study of CD8+ T cells in alopecia areata. Broader study findings: Compared with normal scalp, lesional scalp had higher clonality and more expanded CD8+ clones.

This sequence joins TRBV2 and TRBJ2-1; 9 nucleotides line up with TRBD1. The starting material was CD4+ T cells sorted from blood, obtained at week 24, from a patient treated with tofacitinib. The sequence was obtained from a human donor with alopecia areata. The chain's CDR3 is CASSEGNRGQEQFF. As DNA, the CDR3 is TGTGCCAGCAGTGAAGGGAACAGGGGGCAGGAGCAGTTCTTC. Filled out from reference TRBV2 and TRBJ2-1, the complete variable domain reads EPEVTQTPSHQVTQMGQEVILRCVPISNHLYFYWYRQILGQKVEFLVSFYNNEISEKSEIFDDQFSVERPDGSNFTLKIRSTKLEDSAMYFCASSEGNRGQEQFFGPGTRLTVL.